These 17 T cell receptor beta chains came from one sample sequenced in a study of T cell repertoires in cytomegalovirus infection. TCRdb passed the reads through MiXCR, listing each CDR3 protein once. The table includes 80,000 to 130,000 distinct CDR3 sequences, less than 25% detected once. The sequencing input was CD8+ T cells from PBMCs. The origin of the receptors is a human donor in good health (CMV status not recorded). Some clones in this sample may be carry-over from other donors' samples.

This clonotype came up a few times. DNA of the CDR3: TGTGCCAGCAGCACCGGGACTAGCGGGAGCGACGAGCAGTACTTC. It is translated as CASSTGTSGSDEQYF. This chain joins TRBV7-9 and TRBJ2-7; 14 bases map to TRBD2. The germline gives CDR1 SEHNR, CDR2 FQNEAQ (reference sequence). V dropped 5 bases and J dropped 5; count of bases not matched to a gene: 5. The CDR3 loop spans 15 amino acids.

This clonotype appeared a few times. The chain recombines TRBV20-1 with TRBJ2-3, with TRBD1 as a possible D gene (5 bases). Germline V gene sequence: CDR1 DFQATT, CDR2 SNEGSKA (reference sequence). This CDR3 is built from 17 residues. Between the trimmed V and J ends, which lost 0 bases and 3 bases, there was a span of 19 bases. CDR3 nucleotides: TGCAGTGCTAGAGATCCGACCCAAGTGGGGCAGACAGATACGCAGTATTTT. Protein sequence: CSARDPTQVGQTDTQYF.

There are a few counts of this clonotype. The chain joins TRBV12-3 or TRBV12-4 to TRBJ2-1; possibly TRBD1 for D (5 bases). V lost 8 bases, J lost 8 bases, and 19 bases lay in between. This CDR3 is built from 14 residues. In DNA form, the CDR3 reads TGTGCCAGCTCTTTGGTGGGGTGGGGCGATGAGCAGTTCTTC. It encodes CASSLVGWGDEQFF.

This clonotype was seen ten or more times. This rearrangement joins TRBV19 to TRBJ2-1, with unresolved D. CDR1 and CDR2 from the germline V gene are LNHDA and SQIVND (reference sequence). V gave up 5 bases and J gave up 5 bases, with 13 bases separating them. The CDR3 covers 14 residues. CDR3 in DNA: TGTGCCAGTAGTCGGTATCCTCAAAACAATGAGCAGTTCTTC. Encoded protein: CASSRYPQNNEQFF.

This clonotype turned up a few times. The rearrangement links TRBV6-5 to TRBJ1-4; TRBD1 might be the D (5 bases). Germline CDR1 reads MNHEY; CDR2 reads SVGAGI. Trimming shortened V by 8 bases and J by 7 bases, and 20 bases separated the two germline ends. The CDR3 runs 15 residues. CDR3 coding DNA: TGTGCCAGCGCAGTGGCGGGACGTTACGGTGAAAAACTGTTTTTT. It encodes CASAVAGRYGEKLFF.

V is TRBV28 and J is TRBJ1-2; D not certain. Looked up from germline, CDR1 is MDHEN and CDR2 is SYDVKM. The CDR3 sequence is 14 residues long. V lost 5 bases, J lost 2 bases, and 12 bases lay in between. The CDR3 is CASSRDGLNYGYTF. CDR3 DNA sequence: TGTGCCAGCAGTAGAGACGGATTAAACTATGGCTACACCTTC.

There are a few counts of this clonotype. The chain has TRBV24-1 and TRBJ1-4; D is unresolved. Between the trimmed V and J ends, which lost 0 bases and 8 bases, there was a span of 18 bases. This CDR3 has 17 amino acids. Germline-derived CDR1 and CDR2 are KGHDR and SFDVKD. The CDR3 protein is CATSDLGATPDREKLFF. Here the CDR3 DNA reads TGTGCCACCAGTGATTTGGGCGCGACACCAGACCGCGAAAAACTGTTTTTT.

This clonotype was seen only a few times. The gene calls are TRBV7-9 and TRBJ2-7, with D uncertain. Germline V gene data show CDR1 as SEHNR and CDR2 as FQNEAQ (reference sequence). V shed 1 base and J shed 5 bases, with 6 bases lying between them. The CDR3 contains 12 residues. The CDR3 loop reads CASSLGTDEQYF. CDR3 bases: TGTGCCAGCAGCTTAGGAACGGACGAGCAGTACTTC.

The chain couples TRBV4-1 to TRBJ1-6; D unclear. Trimming took off 1 base at V and 6 bases at J, with 13 bases between the two ends. The CDR3 extends over 16 amino acids. Looked up from germline, CDR1 is MGHRA and CDR2 is YSYEKL. CDR3 loop: CASSQGWEISNSPLHF. The DNA for the CDR3 is TGCGCCAGCAGCCAAGGCTGGGAAATTTCTAATTCACCCCTCCACTTT.

The chain joins TRBV20-1 to TRBJ2-3; 14 bases agree with TRBD2. CDR3 size: 17 residues. Germline CDR1 is DFQATT and CDR2 is SNEGSKA (reference sequence). The V segment lost 5 bases and the J segment 4 bases; nucleotides outside the gene matches: 11. The CDR3 DNA reads TGCAGTGCTCTTGGACTAGCGGGAGGTATCATCGCAGATACGCAGTATTTT. Protein sequence: CSALGLAGGIIADTQYF.

A few counts support this clonotype. The genes are TRBV10-3 and TRBJ1-1; TRBD1 might be the D (6 bases). From germline, CDR1 is ENHRY and CDR2 SYGVKD. Trimming removed 6 bases from V and 3 bases from J, with 20 bases in between. The CDR3 runs 16 residues. Written as DNA, the CDR3 is TGTGCCATCAGGTTTGGGGGGCAGCGGAGGGACACTGAAGCTTTCTTT. Translating it yields CAIRFGGQRRDTEAFF.

Turning to this clonotype: A single base separates this from a much larger clone, so it may be a read error. The J gene is TRBJ2-3, the V gene TRBV7-8; 7 bases agree with TRBD2. This CDR3 has 16 amino acids. Germline trimming cut 4 bases from V and 5 bases from J; bases unmatched to any gene: 12. From germline, CDR1 is SGHVS and CDR2 FQNEAQ. The CDR3 reads CASSSNGGTGGDTQYF. The CDR3 DNA reads as TGTGCCAGCAGCTCTAACGGGGGGACCGGGGGAGATACGCAGTATTTT.

The gene calls are TRBV15 and TRBJ1-2, with D uncertain. The V and J ends lost 0 bases and 3 bases respectively, with 11 bases between them. Germline-derived CDR1 and CDR2 are LNHNV and YYDKDF (reference sequence). The CDR3 runs 15 residues. The CDR3 DNA reads TGTGCCACCAGCAGAGATCAAGAGGGCCACTATGGCTACACCTTC. Amino acids: CATSRDQEGHYGYTF. Looking up the rest from reference TRBV15 and TRBJ1-2 gives the full variable domain: DAMVIQNPRYQVTQFGKPVTLSCSQTLNHNVMYWYQQKSSQAPKLLFHYYDKDFNNEADTPDNFQSRRPNTSFCFLDIRSPGLGDTAMYLCATSRDQEGHYGYTFGSGTRLTVV.

The rearrangement joins TRBV29-1 to TRBJ2-2; 7 nucleotides agree with TRBD1. V lost 7 bases to trimming and J lost 6 bases; unmatched junction nucleotides: 11. This CDR3 is built from 14 residues. Germline V gene sequence: CDR1 SQVTM, CDR2 ANQGSEA. CDR3: CSAQGSGSAGELFF. In DNA, the CDR3 is TGCAGCGCACAGGGGAGTGGAAGCGCCGGGGAGCTGTTTTTT.

J is TRBJ2-7 and V is TRBV6-2 or TRBV6-3, with 11 nucleotides matching TRBD2. With 0 bases clipped from V and 7 bases from J, the junction kept 8 bases outside the gene matches. This CDR3 is 16 amino acids long. The germline CDR1 and CDR2 sequences are MNHEY and SVGEGT. The CDR3 coding sequence is TGTGCCAGCAGTTACTCGAATGTACTAGCGGGAGAAGAGCAGTACTTC. This translates into CASSYSNVLAGEEQYF.

This chain uses TRBV29-1 with TRBJ1-2; 10 bases match TRBD1. Trimming at V came to 7 bases and at J to 8 bases, leaving 4 bases not matched to a gene. The CDR3 contains 11 residues. Per germline, CDR1 SQVTM and CDR2 ANQGSEA. CDR3 amino acids: CSDRTGGGYTF. The CDR3 DNA is TGCAGCGACCGGACAGGGGGAGGCTACACCTTC.

The genes are TRBV28 and TRBJ2-3; 15 positions match TRBD2. CDR1 and CDR2 from the germline V gene are MDHEN and SYDVKM. The CDR3 contains 18 residues. The ends lost 8 bases at V and 4 bases at J; junction bases unmatched: 13. In nucleotides, the CDR3 is TGTGCCAGCCCTAACTACTCTCGGACTAGCGGGGGGGCAGATACGCAGTATTTT. This codes for CASPNYSRTSGGADTQYF.